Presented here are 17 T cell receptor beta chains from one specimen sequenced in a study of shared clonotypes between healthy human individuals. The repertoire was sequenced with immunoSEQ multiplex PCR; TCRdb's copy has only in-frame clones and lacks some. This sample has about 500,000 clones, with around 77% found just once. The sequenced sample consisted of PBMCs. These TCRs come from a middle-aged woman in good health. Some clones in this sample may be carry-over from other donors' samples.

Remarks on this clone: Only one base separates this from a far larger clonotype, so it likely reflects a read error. This chain's CDR3 is CAGSDSGTGVNSDGYTF. DNA of the CDR3: TGTGCCGGCAGCGATTCGGGGACAGGGGTCAATAGTGATGGCTACACCTTC. V and J are TRBV7-9 and TRBJ1-2; TRBD1 matches at 10 bases. Germline CDR1 reads SEHNR; CDR2 reads FQNEAQ (reference sequence). The CDR3 spans 17 residues.

CDR3 sequence: CASSLEGSEKLFF. CDR3 in DNA: TGCGCCAGCAGCTTGGAGGGTTCTGAAAAACTGTTTTTT. The chain links TRBV5-1 to TRBJ1-4; D gene uncertain. Trimming removed 0 bases from V and 7 bases from J, with 7 bases in between. The CDR3 sequence is 13 residues long. Per germline, CDR1 SGHRS and CDR2 YFSETQ.

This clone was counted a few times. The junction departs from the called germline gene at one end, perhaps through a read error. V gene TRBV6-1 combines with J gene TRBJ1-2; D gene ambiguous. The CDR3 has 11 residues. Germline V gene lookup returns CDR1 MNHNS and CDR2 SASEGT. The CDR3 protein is CASTTRGLTDF. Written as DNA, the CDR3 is TGTGCCAGCACAACTCGGGGTCTCACGGATTTC.

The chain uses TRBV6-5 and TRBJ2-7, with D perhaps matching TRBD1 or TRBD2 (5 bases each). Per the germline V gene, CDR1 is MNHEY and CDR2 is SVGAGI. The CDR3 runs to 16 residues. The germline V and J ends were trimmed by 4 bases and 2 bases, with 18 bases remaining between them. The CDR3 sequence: CASSSPPTRDPYEQYF. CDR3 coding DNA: TGTGCCAGCAGTTCCCCACCTACTAGGGACCCCTACGAGCAGTACTTC.

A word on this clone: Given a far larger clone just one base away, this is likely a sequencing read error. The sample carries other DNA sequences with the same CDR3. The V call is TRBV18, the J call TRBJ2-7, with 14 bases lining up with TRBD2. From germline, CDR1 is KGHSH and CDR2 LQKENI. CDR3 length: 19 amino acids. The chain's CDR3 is CASSPPYSGLAGDLNEQYF. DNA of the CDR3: TGCGCCAGCTCACCACCCTACTCGGGACTAGCGGGAGATTTGAACGAGCAGTACTTC. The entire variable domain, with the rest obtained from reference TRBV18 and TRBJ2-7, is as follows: NAGVMQNPRHLVRRRGQEARLRCSPMKGHSHVYWYRQLPEEGLKFMVYLQKENIIDESGMPKERFSAEFPKEGPSILRIQQVVRGDSAAYFCASSPPYSGLAGDLNEQYFGPGTRLTVT.

CDR3 loop: CASRGALEQYF. The DNA for the CDR3 is TGTGCCAGCCGGGGGGCGTTAGAGCAGTACTTC. The chain couples TRBV28 to TRBJ2-7, with a weak D call TRBD2 (7 bases). The CDR3 runs 11 residues. V lost 8 bases, J lost 7 bases, and 12 bases lay in between. Germline CDR1 and CDR2: MDHEN and SYDVKM.

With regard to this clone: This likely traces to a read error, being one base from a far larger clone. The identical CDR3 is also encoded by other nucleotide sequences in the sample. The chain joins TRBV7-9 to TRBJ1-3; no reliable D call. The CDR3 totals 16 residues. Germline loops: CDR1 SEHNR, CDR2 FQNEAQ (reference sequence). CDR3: CASSLAQPDSGNTIYF. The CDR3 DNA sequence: TGTGCCAGCAGCTTAGCTCAGCCAGACTCTGGAAACACCATATACTTT.

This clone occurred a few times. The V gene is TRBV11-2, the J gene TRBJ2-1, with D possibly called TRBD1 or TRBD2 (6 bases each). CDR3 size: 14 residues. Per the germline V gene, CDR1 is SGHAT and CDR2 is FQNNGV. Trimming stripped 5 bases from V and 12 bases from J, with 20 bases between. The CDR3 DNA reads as TGTGCCAGCAGCCTGGAGGGGGTCCGGGACTTGCAGTTCTTC. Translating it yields CASSLEGVRDLQFF.

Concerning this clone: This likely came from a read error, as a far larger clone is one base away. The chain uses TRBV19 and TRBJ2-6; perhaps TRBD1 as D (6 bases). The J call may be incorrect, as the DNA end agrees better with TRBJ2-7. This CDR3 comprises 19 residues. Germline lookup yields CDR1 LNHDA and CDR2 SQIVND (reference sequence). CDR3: CASSIDPSPDRTTSCEQYF. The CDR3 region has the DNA TGTGCCAGTAGTATAGATCCGTCTCCCGACAGGACGACGTCCTGCGAGCAGTACTTC.

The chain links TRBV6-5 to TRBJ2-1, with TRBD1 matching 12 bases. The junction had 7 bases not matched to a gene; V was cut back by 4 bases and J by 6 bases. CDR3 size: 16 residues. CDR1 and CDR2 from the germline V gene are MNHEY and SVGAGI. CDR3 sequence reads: CASSSPRDRGLNEQFF. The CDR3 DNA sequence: TGTGCCAGCAGTTCCCCTCGGGACAGGGGGCTCAATGAGCAGTTCTTC.

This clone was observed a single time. The CDR3 coding sequence is TGTGCCAGCAGCTTGTACCCGGACAGGGGATCCTACGAGCAGTACTTC. This translates into CASSLYPDRGSYEQYF. V and J are TRBV5-6 and TRBJ2-7, with TRBD1 matching 9 bases. The CDR3 is made up of 16 amino acids. The V gene end was trimmed by 1 base and the J gene end by 1 base; junction bases not matched to a gene: 6. Germline V gene sequence: CDR1 SGHDT, CDR2 YYEEEE.

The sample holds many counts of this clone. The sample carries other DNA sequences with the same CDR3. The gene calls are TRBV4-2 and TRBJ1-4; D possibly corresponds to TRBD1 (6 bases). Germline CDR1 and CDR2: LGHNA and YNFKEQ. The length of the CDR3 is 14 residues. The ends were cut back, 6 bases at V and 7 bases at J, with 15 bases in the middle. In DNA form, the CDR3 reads TGTGCCAGCAGTCCACAGGGCAGCGGTGAAAAACTGTTTTTT. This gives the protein CASSPQGSGEKLFF.

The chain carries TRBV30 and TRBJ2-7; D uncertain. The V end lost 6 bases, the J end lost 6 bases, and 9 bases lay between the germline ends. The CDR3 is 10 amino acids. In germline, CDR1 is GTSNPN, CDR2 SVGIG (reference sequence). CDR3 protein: CACSTSEQYF. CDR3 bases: TGTGCCTGCTCGACATCCGAGCAGTACTTC.

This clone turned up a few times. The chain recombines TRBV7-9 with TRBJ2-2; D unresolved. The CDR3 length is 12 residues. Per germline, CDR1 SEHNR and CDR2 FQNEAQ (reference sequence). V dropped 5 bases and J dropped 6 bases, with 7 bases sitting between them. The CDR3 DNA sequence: TGTGCCAGCAGCCTCGACTCCGGGGAGCTGTTTTTT. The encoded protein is CASSLDSGELFF.

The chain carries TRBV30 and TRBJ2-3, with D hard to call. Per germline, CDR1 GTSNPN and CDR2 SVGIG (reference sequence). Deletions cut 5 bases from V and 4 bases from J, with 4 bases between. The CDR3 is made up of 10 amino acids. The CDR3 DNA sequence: TGTGCCTGGGAGGCAGATACGCAGTATTTT. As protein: CAWEADTQYF.

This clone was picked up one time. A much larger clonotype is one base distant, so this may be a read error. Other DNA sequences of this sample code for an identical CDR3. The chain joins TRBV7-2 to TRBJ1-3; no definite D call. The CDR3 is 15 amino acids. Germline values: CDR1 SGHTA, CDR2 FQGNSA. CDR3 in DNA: TGTGCTAGCAGCTTTAGAGTTAGCTCTGGAAACACCATATATTTT. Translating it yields CASSFRVSSGNTIYF. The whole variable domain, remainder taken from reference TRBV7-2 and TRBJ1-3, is GAGVSQSPSNKVTEKGKDVELRCDPISGHTALYWYRQSLGQGLEFLIYFQGNSAPDKSGLPSDRFSAERTGGSVSTLTIQRTQQEDSAVYLCASSFRVSSGNTIYFGEGSWLTVV.

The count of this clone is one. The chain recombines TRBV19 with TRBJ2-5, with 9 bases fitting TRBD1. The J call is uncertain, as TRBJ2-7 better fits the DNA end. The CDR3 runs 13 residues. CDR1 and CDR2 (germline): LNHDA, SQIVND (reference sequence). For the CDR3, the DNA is TGTGCCAGTAGCAGACAGGGGGTGTACGAGCAGTACTTC. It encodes CASSRQGVYEQYF.